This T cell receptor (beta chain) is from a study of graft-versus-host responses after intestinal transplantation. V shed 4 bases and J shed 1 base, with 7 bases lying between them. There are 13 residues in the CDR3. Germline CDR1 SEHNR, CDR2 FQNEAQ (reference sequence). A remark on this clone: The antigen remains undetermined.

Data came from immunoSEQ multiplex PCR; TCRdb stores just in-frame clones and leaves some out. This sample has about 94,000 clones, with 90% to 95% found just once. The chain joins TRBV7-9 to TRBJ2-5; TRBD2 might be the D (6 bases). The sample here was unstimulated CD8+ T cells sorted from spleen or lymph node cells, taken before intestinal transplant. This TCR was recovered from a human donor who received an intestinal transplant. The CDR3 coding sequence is TGTGCCAGCAGCTGGACTATCCAAGAGACCCAGTACTTC. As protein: CASSWTIQETQYF.